The 21 T cell receptor beta chains given below trace back to one sample, sequenced in a study of blood T cell repertoires in COVID-19. Generated by immunoSEQ multiplex PCR, the TCRdb table keeps only in-frame clones and is missing some. The sample records roughly 100,000 clones, roughly 81% being singletons. Source material: peripheral blood. The receptors were gathered from a man aged 35 to 55 with active or convalescent COVID-19.

The CDR3 reads CASSLLRNTEAFF. The CDR3 nucleotides read TGTGCCAGCAGCTTACTCAGGAACACTGAAGCTTTCTTT. V usage is TRBV7-3 and J usage is TRBJ1-1, with D hard to call. Deletions cut 2 bases from V and 1 base from J, with 5 bases between. The length of the CDR3 is 13 residues. The germline V gene encodes CDR1 SGHTA and CDR2 FQGTGA.

The chain uses TRBV3-1 (or the pseudogene TRBV3-2) and TRBJ1-4; D unclear. Germline CDR1 LGHDT, CDR2 YNNKEL (reference sequence). V was pared by 1 base and J by 10 bases, with 10 bases between. CDR3 size: 13 residues. In nucleotides, the CDR3 is TGTGCCAGCAGCCAAGCCTCGGGTCCAAAACTGTTTTTT. As protein: CASSQASGPKLFF.

The chain couples TRBV6-5 to TRBJ2-3; TRBD2 matches 9 bases. The CDR3 contains 16 residues. Germline CDR1 is MNHEY and CDR2 is SVGAGI. The trim removed 2 bases at V and 6 bases at J, leaving 9 bases unmatched. The CDR3 DNA reads as TGTGCCAGCAGTTACCCCTCAGGCGGGGGGGCCGATACGCAGTATTTT. It translates to CASSYPSGGGADTQYF.

This clone was recorded only once. The chain employs TRBV6-1 and TRBJ1-4, with D tentatively TRBD1 (6 bases). This CDR3 has 17 amino acids. The V end lost 2 bases, the J end lost 7 bases, and 20 bases lay between the germline ends. Germline CDR1 and CDR2: MNHNS and SASEGT. The CDR3 here is CASSEYPRGTSGEKLFF. The CDR3 nucleotides read TGTGCCAGCAGTGAATATCCCCGAGGGACATCCGGTGAAAAACTGTTTTTT.

The chain recombines TRBV20-1 with TRBJ1-1, with D unclear. The germline CDR1 and CDR2 sequences are DFQATT and SNEGSKA (reference sequence). CDR3 length: 11 residues. CDR3 nucleotide sequence: TGCACCCCACAGCGGGGCACTGAAGCTTTCTTT. This translates into CTPQRGTEAFF.

The V and J genes are TRBV10-1 and TRBJ2-1, with D possibly matching TRBD2 (5 bases). With 5 bases removed from V and 1 base from J, the gap between germline ends came to 9 bases. Germline V gene sequence: CDR1 WNHNN, CDR2 SYGVQD (reference sequence). This CDR3 comprises 14 residues. The CDR3 bases are TGCGCCAGCAGTCTGACGGGGTCCTACAATGAGCAGTTCTTC. Protein product: CASSLTGSYNEQFF.

This clone was seen a single time. The chain couples TRBV5-1 to TRBJ2-3; the match to TRBD2 covers 13 bases. This CDR3 region has 17 residues. Germline loops: CDR1 SGHRS, CDR2 YFSETQ. V shed 4 bases and J 0 bases; nucleotides not matched to a gene: 5. The CDR3 region is CASSRGLAGISTDTQYF. In DNA, the CDR3 is TGCGCCAGCAGCAGGGGACTAGCGGGGATTAGCACAGATACGCAGTATTTT.

This clone was found once. The chain recombines TRBV2 with TRBJ2-3, with D unresolved. This CDR3 has 11 amino acids. Germline V gene data show CDR1 as SNHLY and CDR2 as FYNNEI. V shed 10 bases and J shed 1 base, with 6 bases lying between them. The CDR3 sequence is CATSGTDTQYF. The CDR3 DNA sequence: TGTGCCACCTCAGGCACAGATACGCAGTATTTT.

This chain uses TRBV19 with TRBJ1-5; 8 bases fit TRBD1. The CDR3 is made up of 15 amino acids. V gave up 2 bases and J gave up 4 bases; unmatched junction bases: 4. Germline V gene sequence: CDR1 LNHDA, CDR2 SQIVND (reference sequence). The CDR3 protein is CASSILQGANQPQHF. The CDR3 nucleotides are TGTGCCAGTAGTATACTGCAGGGGGCGAATCAGCCCCAGCATTTT.

The rearrangement links TRBV29-1 to TRBJ2-1; TRBD2 matches at 7 bases. Germline trimming cut 0 bases from V and 15 bases from J; bases unmatched to any gene: 11. Germline V gene lookup returns CDR1 SQVTM and CDR2 ANQGSEA. CDR3 length equals 13 residues. CDR3 residues: CSVEEGGGTPRFF. The CDR3 nucleotides read TGCAGCGTTGAAGAGGGGGGGGGTACTCCCCGGTTCTTC.

V usage is TRBV5-4 and J usage is TRBJ2-7; D is possibly TRBD1 (5 bases). V was clipped by 1 base and J by 3 bases, with 8 bases between them. The CDR3 has 13 amino acids. The germline CDR1 and CDR2 sequences are SGHNT and YYREEE (reference sequence). This chain's CDR3 is CASSLSGIYEQYF. CDR3 DNA: TGTGCCAGCAGCTTGTCAGGGATCTACGAGCAGTACTTC.

The chain couples TRBV11-1 to TRBJ1-1; tentatively, D is TRBD1 (6 bases). CDR3 length: 14 residues. CDR1 is SGHAT and CDR2 is FQDESV in the germline V gene (reference sequence). Between the trimmed V and J ends, which lost 5 bases and 5 bases, there was a span of 15 bases. In DNA, the CDR3 is TGTGCCAGCAGCCTGATGGGGGGGCAAACTGAAGCTTTCTTT. Its translation: CASSLMGGQTEAFF.

The chain carries TRBV7-2 and TRBJ1-3; TRBD1 is a possible D gene (6 bases). The V end was cut by 1 base, the J end by 9 bases, with 22 bases between. Germline V lookup: CDR1 SGHTA, CDR2 FQGNSA. This CDR3 is 17 amino acids long. CDR3: CASSLVGTNPYSGTIYF. CDR3 bases: TGTGCCAGCAGCTTAGTTGGGACAAATCCCTATTCAGGCACCATATATTTT.

The chain uses TRBV7-2 and TRBJ2-7; D is perhaps TRBD2 (5 bases). The V end lost 0 bases, the J end lost 3 bases, and 12 bases lay between the germline ends. CDR1 SGHTA and CDR2 FQGNSA come from the germline V gene. The CDR3 totals 15 residues. The CDR3 DNA follows: TGTGCCAGCAGCTTAGCGGGGAGATCTATCTACGAGCAGTACTTC. The encoded protein is CASSLAGRSIYEQYF.

This sequence joins TRBV5-3 and TRBJ1-6; D is perhaps TRBD1 (6 bases). TRBV5-3 is noted as an ORF with a role that remains uncertain. Trimming pared 9 bases from V and 3 bases from J, leaving 10 bases between. This CDR3 is 13 amino acids long. DNA for the CDR3: TGTGCCACCCAGGGGCACTATAATTCACCCCTCCACTTT. The encoded protein is CATQGHYNSPLHF.

The chain is built from TRBV29-1 and TRBJ1-1; possibly TRBD1 for D (6 bases). Trimming removed 4 bases at V and 6 bases at J, with 12 bases between. The germline gives CDR1 SQVTM, CDR2 ANQGSEA. This CDR3 is built from 12 residues. The CDR3 reads CSVVRGAPEAFF. The CDR3 DNA reads as TGCAGCGTTGTGCGGGGGGCCCCTGAAGCTTTCTTT.

Only one count was recorded for this clone. The J gene is TRBJ1-3, the V gene TRBV7-8, with 8 nucleotides matching TRBD1. CDR1 and CDR2 from the germline V gene are SGHVS and FQNEAQ. V lost 6 bases and J lost 8; bases outside the gene matches: 9. The CDR3 covers 14 residues. The CDR3 DNA reads TGTGCCAGCAGGCCGACAGGGGTGTTGGACACCATATATTTT. Amino acids: CASRPTGVLDTIYF.

The genes are TRBV3-1 (or the pseudogene TRBV3-2) and TRBJ1-6; a weak D match, TRBD1 (6 bases). The V end was cut by 3 bases, the J end by 3 bases, with 15 bases between. The CDR3 loop spans 17 amino acids. Per the germline V gene, CDR1 is LGHDT and CDR2 is YNNKEL (reference sequence). CDR3 sequence (DNA): TGTGCCAGCAGCCAGTCAGGGGCTGGCTACTATAATTCACCCCTCCACTTT. Its translation is CASSQSGAGYYNSPLHF.

The chain couples TRBV9 to TRBJ1-1; maybe TRBD1 (5 bases). The CDR3 totals 14 residues. Germline V gene lookup returns CDR1 SGDLS and CDR2 YYNGEE. V was cut by 3 bases and J by 2 bases, with 11 bases left in between. CDR3 coding DNA: TGTGCCAGCAGCGAATCCGGACAAAACACTGAAGCTTTCTTT. Amino acid sequence: CASSESGQNTEAFF.

CDR3 region: CASSGDRGRMNTEAFF. CDR3 in DNA: TGCGCCAGCAGCGGGGACAGGGGGCGAATGAACACTGAAGCTTTCTTT. V and J are TRBV4-1 and TRBJ1-1; 12 bases are a match to TRBD1. The junction had 4 bases not matched to a gene; V was cut back by 5 bases and J by 0 bases. CDR3 length: 16 amino acids. CDR1 and CDR2 (germline): MGHRA, YSYEKL.

This chain links TRBV11-1 with TRBJ1-1; no clear D gene. Germline CDR1 is SGHAT and CDR2 is FQDESV (reference sequence). Deletions cut 2 bases from V and 1 base from J, with 14 bases between. The CDR3 spans 16 residues. CDR3 in DNA: TGTGCCAGCAGCTTATATGAGGGCGGCGGGAACACTGAAGCTTTCTTT. Its protein is CASSLYEGGGNTEAFF.